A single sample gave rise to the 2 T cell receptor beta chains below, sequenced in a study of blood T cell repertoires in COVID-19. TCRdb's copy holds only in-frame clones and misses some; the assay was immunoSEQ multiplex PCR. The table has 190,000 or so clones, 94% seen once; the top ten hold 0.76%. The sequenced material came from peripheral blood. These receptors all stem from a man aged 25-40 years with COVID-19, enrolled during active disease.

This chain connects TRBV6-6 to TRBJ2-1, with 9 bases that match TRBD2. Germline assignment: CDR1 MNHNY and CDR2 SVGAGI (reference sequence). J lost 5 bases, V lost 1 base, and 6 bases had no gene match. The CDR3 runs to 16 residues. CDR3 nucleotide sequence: TGTGCCAGCAGTTACTTATCGGCGGGGGGGGACAATGAGCAGTTCTTC. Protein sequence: CASSYLSAGGDNEQFF.

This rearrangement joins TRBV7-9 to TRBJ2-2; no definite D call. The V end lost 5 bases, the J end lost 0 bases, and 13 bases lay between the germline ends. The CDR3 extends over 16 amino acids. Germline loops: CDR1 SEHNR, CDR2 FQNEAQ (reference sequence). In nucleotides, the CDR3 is TGTGCCAGCAGCCGTAGAGAATTAACGAACACCGGGGAGCTGTTTTTT. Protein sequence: CASSRRELTNTGELFF.